Listed below are T cell receptor beta chains from one sample, sequenced in a study of blood T cell repertoires in COVID-19. Assay used: immunoSEQ multiplex PCR; TCRdb lists only in-frame clones, some missing. The data hold around 100,000 clones, with around nine tenths observed a single time. The sample taken for sequencing was peripheral blood. These receptors originate from a human donor in a cohort sampled during active COVID-19. Both conserved end residues are part of each CDR3. A D gene is named only where the DNA matches it firmly. Rows may omit the clone size; those that give it use once, few, many or a size class.

TGCGCCAGCAGCCAAAGCAGGGTTTTCAATCAGCCCCAGCATTTT CASSQSRVFNQPQHF TRBV4-1 . TRBJ1-5 .
TGTGCCACCAGTGATTTGCCGGGTAACGGGGAGCTGTTTTTT CATSDLPGNGELFF TRBV24-1 . TRBJ2-2 .
TGTGCCAGCAGCGTAGCAGGGGGCTGGACAGATACGCAGTATTTT CASSVAGGWTDTQYF TRBV9 few TRBJ2-3 TRBD1
TGTGCCAGCAGCCCCCTCGGGACAGGCACAGATACGCAGTATTTT CASSPLGTGTDTQYF TRBV11-2 . TRBJ2-3 TRBD1
TGTGCCTGGAGTGTAAACACCTATAATTCACCCCTCCACTTT CAWSVNTYNSPLHF TRBV30 . TRBJ1-6 .
TGCGCCAGCAGCCAAGACAGAAGAGAGACCCAGTACTTC CASSQDRRETQYF TRBV4-3 . TRBJ2-5 .
TGTGCCAGCAGTTACTCAAGCGGCAGCTCCTACGAGCAGTACTTC CASSYSSGSSYEQYF TRBV6-5 once TRBJ2-7 .
TGTGCCAGCAGCCAAGATAGCGGGAGTGGGGACATTCAGTACTTC CASSQDSGSGDIQYF TRBV4-2 . TRBJ2-4 TRBD2
TGTGCCAGCAGCGCGTATTCGGTTAACTATGGCTACACCTTC CASSAYSVNYGYTF TRBV7-9 . TRBJ1-2 .
TGTGCCAGCAGCTTAGAACAGGGGACCTATGGCTACACCTTC CASSLEQGTYGYTF TRBV7-6 few TRBJ1-2 TRBD1
TGTGCCAGCTCACCCGGACTAGCTTCCTACGAGCAGTACTTC CASSPGLASYEQYF TRBV18 . TRBJ2-7 TRBD2
TGCGCCAGCAGCTGGGGGACTAGCGGGACGCAACAAAACATTCAGTACTTC CASSWGTSGTQQNIQYF TRBV5-1 . TRBJ2-4 TRBD2
TGTGCCACCAGTGATTTGCGACATCTCCAGTTCTTAAGCTCCTACGAGCAGTACTTC CATSDLRHLQFLSSYEQYF TRBV24-1 . TRBJ2-7 .
TGTGCCAGCAGCCCCGGACTAGCGGGGGGTCCTAGGGAGCAGTACTTC CASSPGLAGGPREQYF TRBV9 . TRBJ2-7 TRBD2
TGTGCCAGCAGCCACCGGGGGGGCCGGGTCGGGGAGCTGTTTTTT CASSHRGGRVGELFF TRBV3-1/TRBV3-2 . TRBJ2-2 TRBD2
TGCGCCAGCAGCCGAACAGGGAGCTACGAGCAGTACTTC CASSRTGSYEQYF TRBV4-1 . TRBJ2-7 .
TGTGCCAGCTCAATCCGGCAGGGGCCTCCCTACGAGCAGTACTTC CASSIRQGPPYEQYF TRBV28 . TRBJ2-7 .
TGTGCCAGCTCACCTGGACAGCTTTATAGCAATCAGCCCCAGCATTTT CASSPGQLYSNQPQHF TRBV18 . TRBJ1-5 .
TGTGCCAGCAGTTTATCCAGGGTCAAGAACGAGCAGTACTTC CASSLSRVKNEQYF TRBV27 . TRBJ2-7 .
TGTGCCAGCAGTTACGGGCAGGAGGGGCAGCCCCAGCATTTT CASSYGQEGQPQHF TRBV6-5 . TRBJ1-5 .
TGTGCCAGCAGCTTACCGGGACAAACGAACACTGAAGCTTTCTTT CASSLPGQTNTEAFF TRBV7-9 . TRBJ1-1 .
TGTGCCAGCAGCGTAGCCTTGCCTACTAGCAGTGAGCAGTTCTTC CASSVALPTSSEQFF TRBV9 . TRBJ2-1 .
TGTGCCAGTACCCCCCGGAACAGGGTACAGTCACCCCTCCACTTT CASTPRNRVQSPLHF TRBV19 . TRBJ1-6 .
TGTGCCACCGCCCCGGGAAAGGGCGGGAATGAGCAGTTCTTC CATAPGKGGNEQFF TRBV24-1 few TRBJ2-1 .
TGTGCCAGCAGTGATGGCCACAGGGTTATTAACCAGCCCCAGCATTTT CASSDGHRVINQPQHF TRBV2 . TRBJ1-5 .
TGTGCCAGTAGTGAGTGGTATGCCGGCGGTAATACGCAGTATTTT CASSEWYAGGNTQYF TRBV19 . TRBJ2-3 .